A selection of T cell receptor beta chains follows, all from one sample in a study of PD-L1 blockade in urothelial cancer. This table comes from immunoSEQ multiplex PCR, and its TCRdb copy is limited to in-frame clones, with some not included. The sample holds around 20,000 clones, around 88% seen once. This specimen was PBMCs, taken around atezolizumab (anti-PD-L1) treatment. These receptors all come from a man aged 50-60 years with urothelial cancer. CDR3s include the opening cysteine and the closing phenylalanine or tryptophan. D genes are given only for firm matches. Expanded clones are given a class, and other clones once, few, many or no size at all.

abundance	j_gene	v_gene	d_gene	CDR3aa	CDR3nt
.	TRBJ1-1	TRBV5-5	.	CASSLYGSTEAFF	TGTGCCAGCAGCTTGTATGGCAGCACTGAAGCTTTCTTT
.	TRBJ1-6	TRBV10-3	.	CAISPQGNYNSPLHF	TGTGCCATCAGTCCACAGGGAAACTATAATTCACCCCTCCACTTT
medium-sized	TRBJ1-1	TRBV7-9	.	CASSLGEASEAFF	TGTGCCAGCAGCTTAGGTGAGGCAAGTGAAGCTTTCTTT
.	TRBJ1-5	TRBV7-9	.	CASSSLNQPQHF	TGTGCCAGCAGCTCCCTCAATCAGCCCCAGCATTTT
.	TRBJ2-5	TRBV9	.	CASSIIGRNQETQYF	TGTGCCAGCTCTATAATTGGTCGAAACCAAGAGACCCAGTACTTC
.	TRBJ2-3	TRBV4-1	.	CASSQDQSAGSTDTQYF	TGCGCCAGCAGCCAAGATCAGTCGGCGGGAAGCACAGATACGCAGTATTTT
.	TRBJ1-2	TRBV4-2	.	CASSQDTRGRDYGYTF	TGTGCCAGCAGCCAAGATACCAGGGGTCGGGACTATGGCTACACCTTC
.	TRBJ1-2	TRBV9	TRBD1	CASSPRTGVLNYGYTF	TGTGCCAGCAGCCCTCGGACAGGGGTCCTTAACTATGGCTACACCTTC
.	TRBJ1-1	TRBV5-1	.	CASSQQLNTEAFF	TGCGCCAGCAGCCAACAGCTGAACACTGAAGCTTTCTTT
.	TRBJ2-7	TRBV2	.	CASSEQEYEQYF	TGTGCCAGCAGTGAACAGGAATACGAGCAGTACTTC
once	TRBJ2-3	TRBV12-5	TRBD2	CASGLVRRARRGGVADTQYF	TGTGCTAGTGGTTTGGTACGTAGGGCGCGGCGCGGGGGAGTTGCAGATACGCAGTATTTT
.	TRBJ2-5	TRBV11-2	TRBD1	CASSPRDREVETQYF	TGTGCCAGCAGCCCCCGGGACAGGGAGGTAGAGACCCAGTACTTC
.	TRBJ2-7	TRBV6-5	TRBD1	CASSTGQGATYEQYF	TGTGCCAGCAGTACAGGACAGGGGGCAACCTACGAGCAGTACTTC
.	TRBJ2-2	TRBV11-3	.	CASSLGWSTGELFF	TGTGCCAGCAGCTTAGGCTGGAGCACCGGGGAGCTGTTTTTT
once	TRBJ2-2	TRBV4-3	.	CASSQDRRGAGELFF	TGCGCCAGCAGCCAAGATCGGAGGGGTGCCGGGGAGCTGTTTTTT
once	TRBJ2-1	TRBV5-1	.	CASSTAQGDYNEQFF	TGCGCCAGCAGCACGGCACAGGGAGACTACAATGAGCAGTTCTTC
.	TRBJ2-2	TRBV4-2	TRBD1	CASSPRTGNTGELFF	TGTGCCAGCAGCCCCAGGACAGGGAACACCGGGGAGCTGTTTTTT
.	TRBJ1-4	TRBV30	.	CAWSNGERLTNEKLFF	TGTGCCTGGAGTAATGGAGAGAGGCTAACTAATGAAAAACTGTTTTTT
.	TRBJ1-2	TRBV9	TRBD1	CASSVDWVGTGGGGGYTF	TGTGCCAGCAGCGTAGATTGGGTAGGGACAGGGGGCGGCGGCGGCTACACCTTC
.	TRBJ2-1	TRBV4-1	.	CASSQEVPSEHYNEQFF	TGCGCCAGCAGCCAAGAAGTCCCTTCAGAACACTACAATGAGCAGTTCTTC